This TCR beta chain was retrieved from a study of shared clonotypes between healthy human individuals. Profiled with immunoSEQ multiplex PCR; TCRdb holds only in-frame clones, not every one. The repertoire consists of fewer than 2.5 million clones, with 93% occurring once and the leading ten covering about 0.38%. The V and J ends lost 2 bases and 0 bases respectively, with 17 bases between them. CDR1 is PRHDT and CDR2 is FYEKMQ in the germline V gene (reference sequence). The length of the CDR3 is 17 residues. The sequenced material came from naive CD4+ T cells from PBMCs. The subset is: CD45RA+ positively selected. This chain uses TRBV13 with TRBJ2-7, with D possibly being TRBD1 (6 bases). The sequence was collected from a man aged 18 to 29 in good health. Some clones in this sample may be carry-over from other donors' samples. The CDR3 region has the DNA TGTGCCAGCAGCTTAAAGGGGGTGAGATTCAACTCCTACGAGCAGTACTTC. Translating gives CASSLKGVRFNSYEQYF. Complete variable domain (other parts from reference TRBV13 and TRBJ2-7): AAGVIQSPRHLIKEKRETATLKCYPIPRHDTVYWYQQGPGQDPQFLISFYEKMQSDKGSIPDRFSAQQFSDYHSELNMSSLELGDSALYFCASSLKGVRFNSYEQYFGPGTRLTVT.